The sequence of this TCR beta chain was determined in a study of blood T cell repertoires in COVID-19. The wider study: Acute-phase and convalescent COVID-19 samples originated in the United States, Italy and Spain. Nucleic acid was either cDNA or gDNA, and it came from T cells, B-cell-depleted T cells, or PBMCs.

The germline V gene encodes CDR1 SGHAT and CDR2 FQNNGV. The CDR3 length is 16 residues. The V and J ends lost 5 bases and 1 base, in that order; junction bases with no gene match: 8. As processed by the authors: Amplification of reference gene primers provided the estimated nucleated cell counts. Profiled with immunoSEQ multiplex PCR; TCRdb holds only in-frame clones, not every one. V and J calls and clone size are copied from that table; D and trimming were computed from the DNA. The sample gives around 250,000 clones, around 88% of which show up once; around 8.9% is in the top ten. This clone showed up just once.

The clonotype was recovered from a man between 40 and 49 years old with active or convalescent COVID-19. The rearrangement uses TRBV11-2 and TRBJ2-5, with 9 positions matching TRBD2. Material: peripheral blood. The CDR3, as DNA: TGTGCCAGCAGCCCTCGCTCTAGCGGGGCCCAAGAGACCCAGTACTTC. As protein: CASSPRSSGAQETQYF.